This T cell receptor (beta chain) was documented in a study of blood T cell repertoires in COVID-19. Study at large: Material from acute and convalescent COVID-19 was sourced from the United States, Italy and Spain.

TCRdb's table, derived via immunoSEQ multiplex PCR, lists solely in-frame clones and lacks some. The data show almost 250,000 clones, with roughly 90% seen just once and around 4% held by the top ten. Those who participated ranged in age from about 18 to 89 years and resided in about two dozen US areas. V shed 8 bases, J shed 2 bases, and the junction held 8 bases outside the gene matches. Germline V gene lookup returns CDR1 LNHNV and CDR2 YYDKDF (reference sequence). The length of the CDR3 is 14 residues. This TCR derives from a woman aged 25 to 45 who had recovered from COVID-19. The genes are TRBV15 and TRBJ1-1, with 7 bases lining up with TRBD1. Sample: PBMCs or T cells enriched from blood (not recorded which). Here the CDR3 DNA reads TGTGCCACCGGGTTCGACAGGGTAAACACTGAAGCTTTCTTT. It encodes CATGFDRVNTEAFF.